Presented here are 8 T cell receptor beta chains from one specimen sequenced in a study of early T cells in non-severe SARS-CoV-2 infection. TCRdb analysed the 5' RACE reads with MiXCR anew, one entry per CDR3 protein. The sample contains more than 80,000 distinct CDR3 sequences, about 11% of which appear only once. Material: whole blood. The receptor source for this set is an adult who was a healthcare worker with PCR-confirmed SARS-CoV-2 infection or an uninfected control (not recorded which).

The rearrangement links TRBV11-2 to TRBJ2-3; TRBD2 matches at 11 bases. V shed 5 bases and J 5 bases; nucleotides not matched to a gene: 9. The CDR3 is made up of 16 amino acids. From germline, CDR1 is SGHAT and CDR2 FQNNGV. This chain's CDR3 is CASSPRVAGGEDTQYF. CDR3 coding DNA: TGTGCCAGCAGCCCCAGGGTAGCGGGGGGGGAAGATACGCAGTATTTT. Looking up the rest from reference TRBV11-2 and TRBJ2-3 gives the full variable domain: EAGVAQSPRYKIIEKRQSVAFWCNPISGHATLYWYQQILGQGPKLLIQFQNNGVVDDSQLPKDRFSAERLKGVDSTLKIQPAKLEDSAVYLCASSPRVAGGEDTQYFGPGTRLTVL.

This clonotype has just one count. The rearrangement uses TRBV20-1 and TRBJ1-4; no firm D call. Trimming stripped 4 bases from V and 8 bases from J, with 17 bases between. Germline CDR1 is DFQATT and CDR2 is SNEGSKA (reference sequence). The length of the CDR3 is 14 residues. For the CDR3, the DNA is TGCAGTGCTACCGGTGGTCGCCGACGGGAAAAACTGTTTTTT. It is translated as CSATGGRRREKLFF.

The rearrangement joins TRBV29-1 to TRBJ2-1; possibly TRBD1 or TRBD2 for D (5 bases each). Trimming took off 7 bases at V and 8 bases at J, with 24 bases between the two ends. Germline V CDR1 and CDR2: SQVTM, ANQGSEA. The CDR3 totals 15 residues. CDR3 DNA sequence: TGCAGCGGGGATGAACCGGGACCACGATCATATGAGCAGTTCTTC. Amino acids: CSGDEPGPRSYEQFF.

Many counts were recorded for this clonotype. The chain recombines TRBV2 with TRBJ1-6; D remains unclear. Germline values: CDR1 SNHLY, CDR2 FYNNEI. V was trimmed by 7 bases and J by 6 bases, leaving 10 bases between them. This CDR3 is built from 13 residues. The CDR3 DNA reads TGTGCCAGCAATGGGGATTCTAATTCACCCCTCCACTTT. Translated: CASNGDSNSPLHF.

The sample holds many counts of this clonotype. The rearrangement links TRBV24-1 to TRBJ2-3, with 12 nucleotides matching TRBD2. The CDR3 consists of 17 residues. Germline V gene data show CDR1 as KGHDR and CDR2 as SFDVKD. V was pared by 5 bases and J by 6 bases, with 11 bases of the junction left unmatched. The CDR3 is CATSVGASGRAPDTQYF. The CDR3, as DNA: TGTGCCACCAGTGTCGGTGCTAGCGGGAGGGCCCCTGATACGCAGTATTTT.

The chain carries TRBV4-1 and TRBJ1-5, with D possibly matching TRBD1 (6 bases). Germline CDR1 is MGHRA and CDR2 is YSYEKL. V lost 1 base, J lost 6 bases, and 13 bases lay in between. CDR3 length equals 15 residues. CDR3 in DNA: TGCGCCAGCAGCCAAGGGGGGGCAGGGCGTCAGCCCCAGCATTTT. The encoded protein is CASSQGGAGRQPQHF.

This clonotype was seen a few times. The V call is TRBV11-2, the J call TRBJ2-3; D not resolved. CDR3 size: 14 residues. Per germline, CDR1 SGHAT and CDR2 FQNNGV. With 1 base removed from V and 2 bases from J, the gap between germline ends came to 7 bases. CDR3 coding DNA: TGTGCCAGCAGCTTAGGCAGAAACACAGATACGCAGTATTTT. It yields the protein CASSLGRNTDTQYF.

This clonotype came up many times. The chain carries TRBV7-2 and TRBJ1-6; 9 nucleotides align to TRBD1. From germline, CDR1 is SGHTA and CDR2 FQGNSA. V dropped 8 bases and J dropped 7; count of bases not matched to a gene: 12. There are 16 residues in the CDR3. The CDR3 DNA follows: TGTGCCAGCTCCCGATTCGCCGGGACAGGGAATTCACCCCTCCACTTT. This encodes CASSRFAGTGNSPLHF.